These 3 T cell receptor beta chains came from one sample sequenced in a study of T cell responses to AZD1222 COVID-19 vaccine. TCRdb's table, derived via immunoSEQ multiplex PCR, lists solely in-frame clones and lacks some. The profile shows 130,000 or so clones, approximately 90% of them singletons. The sample was peripheral blood, taken on day 0 of AZD1222 vaccination. The origin of the receptors is an adult in good health.

This chain's CDR3 is CASSVGAPGNEQFF. In DNA form, the CDR3 reads TGTGCCAGCAGCGTAGGGGCCCCAGGGAATGAGCAGTTCTTC. This chain joins TRBV9 and TRBJ2-1; D is perhaps TRBD1 (5 bases). V dropped 0 bases and J dropped 7 bases, with 11 bases sitting between them. CDR1 and CDR2 (germline): SGDLS, YYNGEE. This CDR3 is 14 amino acids long.

The chain joins TRBV5-1 to TRBJ1-1; the match to TRBD1 covers 9 bases. The CDR3 runs 13 residues. In germline, CDR1 is SGHRS, CDR2 YFSETQ. The trim removed 6 bases at V and 4 bases at J, leaving 4 bases unmatched. The CDR3 DNA is TGCGCCAGCAAGACAGGGGGAAGCACTGAAGCTTTCTTT. As protein: CASKTGGSTEAFF.

The chain carries TRBV25-1 and TRBJ2-5; D may match TRBD1 or TRBD2 (7 bases each). This CDR3 spans 16 amino acids. The germline CDR1 and CDR2 sequences are MGHDK and SYGVNS. Between the trimmed V and J ends, which lost 5 bases and 5 bases, there was a span of 21 bases. The CDR3 coding sequence is TGTGCCAGCAGTTTACGACAGGGCCACGGGAGGGAGACCCAGTACTTC. Translation gives CASSLRQGHGRETQYF.